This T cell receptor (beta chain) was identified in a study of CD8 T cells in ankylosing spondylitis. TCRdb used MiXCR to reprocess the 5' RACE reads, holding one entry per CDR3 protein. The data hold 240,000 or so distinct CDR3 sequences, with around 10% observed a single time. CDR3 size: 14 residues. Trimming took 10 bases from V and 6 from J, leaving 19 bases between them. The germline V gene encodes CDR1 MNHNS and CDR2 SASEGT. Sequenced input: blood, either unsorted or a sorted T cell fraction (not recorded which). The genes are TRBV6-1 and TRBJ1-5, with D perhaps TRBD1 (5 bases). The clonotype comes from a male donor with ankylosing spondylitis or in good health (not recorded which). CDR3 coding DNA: TGTGCCACCACCGGCCTGGGGGGGAGTCAGCCCCAGCATTTT. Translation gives CATTGLGGSQPQHF.